This paragraph reports one TCR beta chain. Germline V gene sequence: CDR1 SGHDT, CDR2 YYEEEE. Trimming took off 4 bases at V and 2 bases at J, with 15 bases between the two ends. The CDR3 loop spans 15 amino acids. The data stem from a study of blood T cell repertoires in COVID-19. Looking at the study overall: Samples representing acute and convalescent COVID-19 were sourced from the United States, Italy and Spain. From T cells, B-cell-depleted T cells, or PBMCs came the material, which was cDNA or gDNA.

In the original workflow: Amplification of reference gene primers was used by the study to estimate nucleated cell counts. Clones were read by immunoSEQ multiplex PCR, and TCRdb kept only the in-frame ones, dropping some. From that table come the V and J calls and clone size; the DNA was used to work out D and trimming. The profile shows 95,000 to 130,000 clones, 70% to 90% of them singletons. The sample taken for sequencing was peripheral blood. The clonotype comes from a man in his thirties or forties with acute or convalescent COVID-19. V gene TRBV5-6 combines with J gene TRBJ1-1, with TRBD1 as a possible D gene (5 bases). The DNA for the CDR3 is TGTGCCAGCAGCACCCTGAGACAGACTAACACTGAAGCTTTCTTT. It translates to CASSTLRQTNTEAFF.